The 14 T cell receptor beta chains listed next were all sequenced from one sample in a study of graft-versus-host responses after intestinal transplantation. The assay was immunoSEQ multiplex PCR, and TCRdb's table has in-frame clones only and misses some. The data show under 20,000 clones, 86% seen once. The sample here was bone marrow, taken just under 130 days after transplant. The receptors here all came from a human patient who received an intestinal transplant, so some T cells may come from the graft donor.

This sequence joins TRBV6-6 and TRBJ2-5; D may be TRBD1 or TRBD2 (5 bases each). Trimming took 2 bases from V and 4 from J, leaving 8 bases between them. The germline V gene encodes CDR1 MNHNY and CDR2 SVGAGI (reference sequence). This CDR3 has 13 amino acids. The CDR3 region is CASSYSGGETQYF. The CDR3 DNA reads TGTGCCAGCAGTTACAGTGGGGGAGAGACCCAGTACTTC.

This clone was seen a handful of times. The V and J genes are TRBV6-5 and TRBJ1-5; weak D call: TRBD1 (5 bases). From germline, CDR1 is MNHEY and CDR2 SVGAGI. V was pared by 10 bases and J by 5 bases, with 15 bases between. This CDR3 contains 13 residues. CDR3 nucleotide sequence: TGTGCCACGTGCCGGGACGGATATCAGCCCCAGCATTTT. Translated: CATCRDGYQPQHF.

Remarks on this clone: Compared with germline, one end of the junction differs, possibly owing to a read error. The rearrangement joins TRBV10-3 to TRBJ2-7; TRBD1 is a possible D gene (6 bases). CDR1 is ENHRY and CDR2 is SYGVKD in the germline V gene. The CDR3 is 15 residues long. CDR3 sequence reads: CASSDGDTGSYEQYF. DNA of the CDR3: TGTGCCAGCAGTGACGGGGACACGGGCTCCTACGAGCAGTACTTC.

This rearrangement joins TRBV28 to TRBJ2-5, with D uncertain. The germline V and J ends were trimmed by 6 bases and 5 bases, with 7 bases remaining between them. Looked up from germline, CDR1 is MDHEN and CDR2 is SYDVKM. The CDR3 is 11 amino acids. CDR3 sequence (DNA): TGTGCCAGCAGCTCCCGTGAGACCCAGTACTTC. Its translation is CASSSRETQYF. The whole variable domain, remainder taken from reference TRBV28 and TRBJ2-5, is DVKVTQSSRYLVKRTGEKVFLECVQDMDHENMFWYRQDPGLGLRLIYFSYDVKMKEKGDIPEGYSVSREKKERFSLILESASTNQTSMYLCASSSRETQYFGPGTRLLVL.

The chain is built from TRBV7-9 and TRBJ2-3; tentatively, D is TRBD1 or TRBD2 (5 bases each). Germline CDR1 and CDR2: SEHNR and FQNEAQ (reference sequence). The CDR3 is 15 residues long. Trimming pared 3 bases from V and 4 bases from J, leaving 14 bases between. For the CDR3, the DNA is TGTGCCAGCAGCTTGGGAAACGGGGCGGCAGATACGCAGTATTTT. It translates to CASSLGNGAADTQYF.

The CDR3 is CASSPSGARTEAFF. CDR3 DNA: TGCGCCAGCAGCCCTTCAGGCGCTCGAACTGAAGCTTTCTTT. The J gene is TRBJ1-1, the V gene TRBV5-1; no clear D gene. Trimming stripped 4 bases from V and 5 bases from J, with 15 bases between. Germline assignment: CDR1 SGHRS and CDR2 YFSETQ. This CDR3 contains 14 residues. Full variable domain (outside the CDR3, taken from reference TRBV5-1 and TRBJ1-1): KAGVTQTPRYLIKTRGQQVTLSCSPISGHRSVSWYQQTPGQGLQFLFEYFSETQRNKGNFPGRFSGRQFSNSRSEMNVSTLELGDSALYLCASSPSGARTEAFFGQGTRLTVV.

Only a few counts were recorded for this clone. The rearrangement uses TRBV6-1 and TRBJ2-3; no reliable D call. V was trimmed by 8 bases and J by 0 bases, leaving 15 bases between them. Germline CDR1 is MNHNS and CDR2 is SASEGT. The CDR3 extends over 15 amino acids. The CDR3, as DNA: TGTGCCAGCGGAAAAGGTCGTCCTAGCACAGATACGCAGTATTTT. As protein: CASGKGRPSTDTQYF.

The V call is TRBV28, the J call TRBJ2-7; D possibly corresponds to TRBD2 (7 bases). The CDR3 sequence is 15 residues long. Between the trimmed V and J ends, which lost 6 bases and 5 bases, there was a span of 20 bases. Germline assignment: CDR1 MDHEN and CDR2 SYDVKM. Here the CDR3 DNA reads TGTGCCAGCAGACTGGGAGGGGGTATCAACCACGAGCAGTACTTC. Amino acids: CASRLGGGINHEQYF.

This clone has just one count. The rearrangement links TRBV7-6 to TRBJ2-1; TRBD2 agrees at 8 bases. CDR1 and CDR2 from the germline V gene are SGHVS and FNYEAQ. The V gene end was trimmed by 5 bases and the J gene end by 3 bases; junction bases not matched to a gene: 12. The CDR3 loop spans 17 amino acids. The CDR3, as DNA: TGTGCCAGCAGCGACCCCCTTAGCGGGAAAAACTACAATGAGCAGTTCTTC. It codes for CASSDPLSGKNYNEQFF.

The chain is built from TRBV28 and TRBJ2-7, with a weak D call TRBD1 (6 bases). Germline V CDR1 and CDR2: MDHEN, SYDVKM. V gave up 3 bases and J gave up 2 bases, with 11 bases separating them. There are 14 residues in the CDR3. The CDR3 nucleotides are TGTGCCAGCAGTTTCCAGGGGACCACCTACGAGCAGTACTTC. Amino acids: CASSFQGTTYEQYF.

J is TRBJ2-6 and V is TRBV7-3; 11 positions agree with TRBD2. Germline CDR1 SGHTA, CDR2 FQGTGA. After removal of 4 bases from V and 2 bases from J, the junction contained 7 bases not matched to a gene. The CDR3 spans 18 residues. The CDR3 DNA follows: TGTGCCAGCAGCTCGATAAGACTAGCGGGAACTGGGGCCAACGTCCTGACTTTC. It yields the protein CASSSIRLAGTGANVLTF. Looking up the rest from reference TRBV7-3 and TRBJ2-6 gives the full variable domain: GAGVSQTPSNKVTEKGKYVELRCDPISGHTALYWYRQSLGQGPEFLIYFQGTGAADDSGLPNDRFFAVRPEGSVSTLKIQRTERGDSAVYLCASSSIRLAGTGANVLTFGAGSRLTVL.

This chain uses TRBV5-4 with TRBJ2-3, with D tentatively TRBD1 (5 bases). Trimming removed 4 bases from V and 5 bases from J, with 11 bases in between. The CDR3 length is 13 residues. CDR1 and CDR2 (germline): SGHNT, YYREEE (reference sequence). The CDR3 sequence is CASSPEGVDTQYF. For the CDR3, the DNA is TGTGCCAGCAGCCCCGAAGGGGTAGATACGCAGTATTTT.

This clone appeared a single time. J is TRBJ2-7 and V is TRBV9; D ambiguous. Germline V gene data show CDR1 as SGDLS and CDR2 as YYNGEE. CDR3 length: 14 amino acids. V gave up 4 bases and J gave up 1 base, with 12 bases separating them. The CDR3 loop is CASSTRTSSYEQYF. CDR3 nucleotide sequence: TGTGCCAGCAGCACCAGGACCTCGTCCTACGAGCAGTACTTC.

The V and J genes are TRBV11-3 and TRBJ2-7; no clear D gene. The germline V gene encodes CDR1 SGHNT and CDR2 YENEEA. V gave up 3 bases and J gave up 7 bases, with 10 bases separating them. The CDR3 consists of 12 residues. The CDR3 DNA sequence: TGTGCCAGCAGCTTTTTTTCGCGGGAGCAGTACTTC. Its translation is CASSFFSREQYF. The full variable domain, rest sourced from reference TRBV11-3 and TRBJ2-7, is EAGVVQSPRYKIIEKKQPVAFWCNPISGHNTLYWYLQNLGQGPELLIRYENEEAVDDSQLPKDRFSAERLKGVDSTLKIQPAELGDSAVYLCASSFFSREQYFGPGTRLTVT.